This TCR beta chain emerged from a study of cytomegalovirus exposure and HLA in healthy donors listed by TCRdb under 2017. Turning to the overall study: An earlier analysis of about 530 of the donors reported approximately 260 Gb of sequence data and roughly 120 million unique TCR beta sequences obtained from about 170 million T cells. Roughly 300 gigabases of sequencing data and around 85 million unique TCR sequences made up an early release that covered approximately 620 HLA-typed donors. Among the roughly 400 genotyped donors, roughly 80% belonged to the genetic ancestry cluster associated with self-reported Caucasian donors. The study was designed to test whether signatures of past pathogen exposure could be identified by cataloging public T cell receptors. Using immunosequencing, the study profiled T cell repertoires from 550 to 750 subjects and related those repertoires to cytomegalovirus serostatus. In addition to the first cohort of approximately 670 subjects, a separate validation cohort of approximately 130 different subjects was used. The study combined high-throughput TCR immunosequencing, statistical association of individual TCRs with disease status, and machine learning to predict cytomegalovirus infection status. To study patterns of TCR occurrence, a later analysis re-analyzed previously published TCR beta repertoires from just over 650 donors and added high-resolution HLA genotyping. In the later analysis, no new phenotypic data were used to find candidate immune exposures; instead, reliance was placed on TCR beta sequences and their occurrence across donors. In an earlier analysis of 500 to 650 of the donors, high-throughput TCR beta sequencing was used to judge whether each TCR beta V gene segment behaved as functional or pseudogenic. Donor age, sex, ethnicity and CMV serostatus were compiled alongside the repertoire data. A later genetic analysis used genome-wide SNP genotypes for about 55% of the 666 donors, treating that subset as a discovery cohort. Every repertoire in the discovery cohort had been generated on one and the same sequencing platform. Class I and class II HLA loci were covered by the typing at four-digit resolution. The number of typed donors differed by locus: about 620-630 for A, B, C, DRB1 and DQB1; some 500 for DQA1; 606 for DPA1; and some 470 for DPB1. Roughly 5 DR-DQ haplotypes were handled as single units for association and clustering, since linkage in the cohort was strong. Among about 370 genotyped donors of the cohort, an average of roughly 230,000 unique TCR beta nucleotide sequences was sequenced per donor, of which about 19% were non-productive.

Overall study results and their limits: For the cohort, immune exposure information was limited to CMV serostatus. Compared with the roughly 670-donor mean, donors in an Asian-associated ancestry cluster had fewer N-insertions in productive TCRs, according to a later genetic analysis. A further reported finding was that TCR beta sequences accurately predicted the HLA-A and HLA-B alleles for most subjects in the first cohort. Approximately 16 rarely observed V segments, including chromosome 9 orphons, were excluded from the earlier analysis of about 500 of the donors because counts were too low. In a later analysis, most CMV-associated TCR beta chains were found to appear HLA-restricted, with HLA associations seemingly driven largely by CMV exposure. The 87-base-pair reads could not distinguish some IMGT-functional V segments, including TRBV6-2 and TRBV6-3, so those segments were excluded. In a later genetic analysis, a missense DCLRE1C variant was associated with V-gene and J-gene trimming of TCR beta chains, and the association was replicated in an independent cohort. A total of some 180 TCR beta chains were listed by the study as associated with cytomegalovirus. HLA typing was unavailable for some donors at each locus, so association tests used only the typed subset. The classifier was reported to diagnose cytomegalovirus status with high specificity and sensitivity in both the original and validation cohorts. Most TCR sequences were seen in very few donors, while some public TCRs were found in many individuals. The presence/absence analyses assumed that sequencing depth was roughly uniform across donors, and that assumption may not be true. According to the authors, the approach could potentially be generalized to other disease states and immunological phenotypes. In vitro tests confirmed that a few of the cytomegalovirus-associated TCR beta chains recognize cytomegalovirus antigens. According to a later analysis, parvovirus B19, influenza, CMV and Epstein-Barr virus appeared linked to several top co-occurrence clusters. A cluster of highly shared sequence variants was judged likely to be a technical artifact of the sequencing pipeline. This cohort had only TCR beta chains sequenced, and the lack of alpha or paired-chain data limited which features could be detected. A later analysis found that HLA-associated TCR beta chains were more clonally expanded and had lower generation probabilities than equally common non-associated chains. Strong co-occurrence of HLA alleles, especially DR and DQ, made assigning TCR associations to individual alleles difficult. Correlated functional status among segregating V segments might reflect linkage disequilibrium, but an unknown experimental factor could not be ruled out. In a later analysis, TCR association rates were found to vary across HLA loci, with the most associated TCRs seen for DRB1 alleles and the fewest for HLA-C alleles. Broadly in line with IMGT annotations, most TCR beta V segments showed up in productive rearrangements about 87% or about 30% of the time in an earlier analysis of around 550 of the donors. In a later analysis, over 15,000 TCR beta sequences were associated with specific HLA alleles at a false discovery rate of 0.05.

With regard to this clone: Its antigen is still unknown. No base quality information exists; no much larger clone differs at one position.

The library relied on the immunoSEQ multiplex PCR assay. A mixture of 60 forward primers for TCR Vbeta segments and 13 reverse primers for TCR Jbeta segments was used in the multiplex PCR. The CDR3 region of rearranged TCR beta genes was amplified from genomic DNA by a multiplex PCR assay. Amplified TCR beta libraries were sequenced as 87-base-pair reads on the Illumina HiSeq System. In the authors' own workflow: In a later analysis, tens of millions of unique TCR beta chains were counted across the approximately 640 repertoires, and roughly 10 million of these chains were shared by at least two donors. A nearest-neighbor algorithm error-corrected the raw reads and collapsed the reads into unique sequences, merging closely related sequences to remove PCR and sequencing errors. Alignment of CDR3 sequences to IMGT reference sequences was used to assign V, D and J gene segments. For a sequence to be retained, at least a six-nucleotide match to both a V gene segment and a J gene segment was required. A rearrangement counted as productive if the CDR3 had no stop codons and remained in frame with V and J, and every other rearrangement counted as non-productive. Following IMGT convention, CDR3 was defined as the stretch from the second conserved V-encoded cysteine to the conserved J-encoded phenylalanine. The earlier analysis of roughly 590 of the donors excluded any sequence lacking an unambiguous match to a single V gene segment. In an earlier analysis of 587 of the donors, V segments were called functional above 56.7% productive rearrangements and were called segregating when the between-donor standard deviation exceeded 5%. A statistical classification framework was developed to diagnose cytomegalovirus status using the catalog of TCR beta chain sequences. In a later analysis, V and J genes were assigned by comparing TCR nucleotide sequences against IMGT/GENE-DB human TR gene sequences. The TCRdist pipeline was used in a later analysis to assign CDR3 sequences and most-parsimonious VDJ recombination scenarios. A later analysis defined each TCR beta chain by its CDR3 amino acid sequence plus V-gene family, and excluded reads lacking a unique V-gene family. To address suspected cross-contamination and a sequencing artifact, a later analysis removed around 590 highly shared, low-generation-probability nucleotide sequences. In a later analysis, a clonal expansion index for each public chain was calculated from normalized within-repertoire ranks of inferred template counts. Generation probabilities in a later analysis came from a VDJ recombination model fitted to out-of-frame rearrangements, and those results were checked against IGoR. In a later analysis, hypergeometric tests were used to score TCR-TCR, TCR-HLA and TCR-CMV co-occurrence, with a repertoire-size bias correction applied to TCR pairs. To estimate false discovery rates, a later analysis permuted the HLA or CMV assignments 20 times. In a later analysis, co-occurring TCRs were grouped using DBSCAN, and TCRdist sequence similarity was added for clustering within HLA-allele-positive subsets. For co-occurrence clustering, repertoires with fewer than 30,000 or more than 120,000 public chains were excluded, along with five repertoires with anomalous nucleotide sharing. TCRdb obtained this table from immuneACCESS and retained in-frame rearrangements with V and J assigned. These tables miss some clones; where compared with another copy, unresolved V genes account for less than half of the shortfall, and the remainder is unexplained. V, J and clone size are taken as reported in that table, and D and trimming were inferred from the DNA itself. For this sample there are some 130,000 clones; 83% appear just once. Clones ranked in the top ten supply around 1.3% of the sample.

Trimming takes 0 bases off V and 5 bases off J; junction bases not matched to a gene: 4. According to the germline V gene, CDR1 reads SGHVS and CDR2 reads FNYEAQ. CDR3 length: 15 amino acids, cysteine to phenylalanine. Solely the CDR3 DNA is kept, with 45 bases framed from the first base. The cohort was made up of roughly 670 healthy bone marrow donors. At the time of sampling, all cohort members were nominally healthy, though unrecorded immune exposures were likely present. The donor was CMV seronegative and was included in the group of around 320 seronegative cohort members. Every donor gave a peripheral blood sample, and the peripheral blood mononuclear cells from that sample were used for TCR beta sequencing. The Qiagen DNeasy Blood Extraction Kit was used to extract genomic DNA from the blood cell samples.

The sequence derives from a girl aged 2 to 9 in good health and CMV-seronegative. Sequencing was performed on PBMCs. This chain joins TRBV7-6 to TRBJ2-5, with 9 bases in between that match TRBD2. The DNA sequence is as follows: TGTGCCAGCAGCTTAGCGGCGGGAGGGCCGGAGACCCAGTACTTC. Its translation reads: CASSLAAGGPETQYF.